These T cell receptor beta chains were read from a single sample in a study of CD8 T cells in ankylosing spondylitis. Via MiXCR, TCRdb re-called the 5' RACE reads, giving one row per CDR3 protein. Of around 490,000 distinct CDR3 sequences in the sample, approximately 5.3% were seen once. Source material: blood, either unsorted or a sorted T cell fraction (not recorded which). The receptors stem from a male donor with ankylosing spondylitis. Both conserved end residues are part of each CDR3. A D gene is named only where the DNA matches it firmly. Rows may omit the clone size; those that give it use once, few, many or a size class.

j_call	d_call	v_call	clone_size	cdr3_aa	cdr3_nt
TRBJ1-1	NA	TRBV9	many	CASSVTLNTEAFF	TGTGCCAGCAGCGTTACGTTGAACACTGAAGCTTTCTTT
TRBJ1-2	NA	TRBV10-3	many	CAINPRGNWSYGYTF	TGTGCCATCAATCCTCGGGGGAATTGGAGCTATGGCTACACCTTC
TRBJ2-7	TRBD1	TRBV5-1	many	CASSFTGGFPYEQYF	TGCGCCAGCAGCTTCACAGGGGGATTCCCCTACGAGCAGTACTTC
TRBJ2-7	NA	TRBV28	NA	CATGRFYEQYF	TGTGCCACCGGAAGGTTCTACGAGCAGTACTTC
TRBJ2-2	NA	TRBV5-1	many	CASSLIGATGELFF	TGCGCCAGCAGCTTGATTGGGGCGACCGGGGAGCTGTTTTTT
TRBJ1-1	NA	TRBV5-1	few	CASSLGVNEGNTEAFF	TGCGCCAGCAGCTTGGGGGTAAACGAGGGTAACACTGAAGCTTTCTTT
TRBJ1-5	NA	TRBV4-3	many	CASSQEAWQPQHF	TGCGCCAGCAGCCAAGAGGCGTGGCAGCCCCAGCATTTT
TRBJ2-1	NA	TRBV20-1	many	CSASRGRVPSQYNEQFF	TGCAGTGCTTCTCGAGGAAGGGTTCCTTCACAGTACAATGAGCAGTTCTTC
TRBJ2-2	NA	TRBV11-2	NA	CASSSGPGTRNGELFF	TGTGCCAGCAGCTCAGGGCCCGGGACAAGAAACGGGGAGCTGTTTTTT
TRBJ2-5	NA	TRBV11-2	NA	CASSYGQHNQETQYF	TGTGCCAGCAGCTACGGACAGCACAACCAAGAGACCCAGTACTTC
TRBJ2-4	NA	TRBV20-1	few	CSARDAGLDIQYF	TGCAGTGCTAGAGACGCCGGGCTAGACATTCAGTACTTC